The 9 T cell receptor beta chains below all came from one sample that was sequenced in a study of CD8 T cells in Susac syndrome. Reverse transcription of 0.5 to 1 ug RNA was performed with random hexamers. One entry per CDR3 protein, called by TCRdb with MiXCR from the immunoSEQ multiplex PCR reads. This table holds nearly 200,000 distinct CDR3 sequences, 90% to 95% found once. The sample was CD4+ T cells from PBMCs. These receptors all come from a human donor with multiple sclerosis.

The gene calls are TRBV15 and TRBJ1-2; D is ambiguous. V was clipped by 0 bases and J by 6 bases, with 8 bases between them. The CDR3 is 13 amino acids. Germline CDR1 and CDR2: LNHNV and YYDKDF (reference sequence). CDR3: CATSRDRLNGYTF. The CDR3 DNA sequence: TGTGCCACCAGCAGAGATCGCCTGAATGGCTACACCTTC.

The chain links TRBV9 to TRBJ1-5; 8 bases line up with TRBD1. The CDR3 totals 16 residues. V lost 4 bases and J lost 0; bases outside the gene matches: 6. Germline V gene lookup returns CDR1 SGDLS and CDR2 YYNGEE. The CDR3 nucleotides read TGTGCCAGCAGCCTCAAGGACAGGGCTAGCAATCAGCCCCAGCATTTT. Amino acid sequence: CASSLKDRASNQPQHF.

The gene calls are TRBV2 and TRBJ1-4, with D unresolved. The CDR3 is made up of 14 amino acids. V lost 4 bases, J lost 0 bases, and 6 bases lay in between. The germline V gene encodes CDR1 SNHLY and CDR2 FYNNEI. CDR3 in DNA: TGTGCCAGCAGTGGGCTGACAACTAATGAAAAACTGTTTTTT. Its protein product is CASSGLTTNEKLFF.

The chain couples TRBV20-1 to TRBJ2-4; 13 bases are a match to TRBD2. The trim removed 5 bases at V and 6 bases at J, leaving 4 bases unmatched. Per the germline V gene, CDR1 is DFQATT and CDR2 is SNEGSKA (reference sequence). The CDR3 sequence is 14 residues long. This chain's CDR3 is CSAVLAGGRNIQYF. CDR3 coding DNA: TGCAGTGCTGTACTAGCGGGGGGGAGAAACATTCAGTACTTC.

In this sample, this clonotype turned up once. V and J are TRBV27 and TRBJ2-1; TRBD1 matches at 7 bases. The CDR3 spans 15 residues. With V trimmed by 7 bases and J by 2 bases, 8 bases remained unmatched. Germline lookup yields CDR1 MNHEY and CDR2 SMNVEV (reference sequence). CDR3 residues: CASNKQGTPYNEQFF. As DNA, the CDR3 is TGTGCCAGCAACAAACAGGGGACCCCCTACAATGAGCAGTTCTTC.

The rearrangement joins TRBV27 to TRBJ2-5; TRBD2 matches 15 bases. Looked up from germline, CDR1 is MNHEY and CDR2 is SMNVEV (reference sequence). The CDR3 is 17 amino acids. V dropped 4 bases and J dropped 10; count of bases not matched to a gene: 13. CDR3 protein: CASSSPGLAGGYRGQYF. For the CDR3, the DNA is TGTGCCAGCAGTTCCCCGGGACTAGCGGGGGGCTACAGAGGCCAGTACTTC.

The V gene is TRBV12-3 or TRBV12-4, the J gene TRBJ1-1, with D maybe TRBD1 (5 bases). CDR3 size: 12 residues. V was shortened by 7 bases and J by 7 bases, with 13 bases between the two germline ends. CDR3 region: CASTQSRVEAFF. CDR3 DNA sequence: TGTGCCAGCACCCAGTCCAGGGTTGAAGCTTTCTTT.

This clonotype has a single count. The chain combines TRBV20-1 with TRBJ2-7; 8 bases align to TRBD2. V lost 7 bases, J lost 4 bases, and 9 bases stayed unmatched. This CDR3 spans 13 amino acids. Germline-derived CDR1 and CDR2 are DFQATT and SNEGSKA (reference sequence). DNA for the CDR3: TGCAGTGTCACCGGGAGGGCCGGGTACGAGCAGTACTTC. Protein sequence: CSVTGRAGYEQYF.

This clonotype has just one count. This chain uses TRBV6-5 with TRBJ2-1; D might be TRBD2 (7 bases). This CDR3 region has 17 residues. Germline CDR1 reads MNHEY; CDR2 reads SVGAGI. Trimming removed 0 bases at V and 8 bases at J, with 20 bases between. The CDR3 protein is CASSYSKAAGARDEQFF. The CDR3 nucleotides read TGTGCCAGCAGTTACTCGAAGGCGGCGGGGGCTAGGGATGAGCAGTTCTTC.